Here is one T cell receptor (beta chain) with its context. These data originate in a study of OX40 agonist ivuxolimab in advanced cancers. On the study more broadly: Enrollees could have had prior anti-PD-1, anti-PD-L1 or anti-CTLA-4 therapy, which under 50% had received.

Assay: immunoSEQ multiplex PCR; the TCRdb copy retains only in-frame clones and omits some. The sample has under 65,000 clones; 85% to 95% are singletons. The germline gives CDR1 PRHDT, CDR2 FYEKMQ (reference sequence). The CDR3 length is 11 residues. V lost 5 bases and J 2 bases, leaving 3 bases between the germline ends. This sequence originates from an adult with an advanced solid tumor such as melanoma, head and neck, liver or kidney cancer. The J gene is TRBJ2-5, the V gene TRBV13, with D hard to call. The input for sequencing was CD4+ or CD8+ T cells sorted from blood, taken in a trial of the OX40 agonist ivuxolimab. The DNA for the CDR3 is TGTGCCAGCAGCCTACAAGAGACCCAGTACTTC. Amino acids: CASSLQETQYF.